One sample yielded the 14 T cell receptor beta chains listed below, sequenced in a study of identical twins. One entry per CDR3 protein results from TCRdb running MiXCR on the 5' RACE reads. This table holds over 200,000 distinct CDR3 sequences, roughly 10% found once. Sample: memory T cells sorted from blood. The source of these receptors is a man between 45 and 60 years old in good health.

This clonotype was counted at least ten times. The chain carries TRBV14 and TRBJ2-5; 9 bases align to TRBD2. This CDR3 spans 15 amino acids. The V segment lost 1 base and the J segment 1 base; nucleotides outside the gene matches: 1. CDR1 and CDR2 (germline): SGHDN, FVKESK. Here the CDR3 reads CASSQGGLAQETQYF. DNA of the CDR3: TGTGCCAGCAGCCAAGGGGGACTAGCCCAAGAGACCCAGTACTTC.

This clonotype was found many times. This chain links TRBV5-1 with TRBJ2-3; D unclear. Germline assignment: CDR1 SGHRS and CDR2 YFSETQ. This CDR3 is 12 amino acids long. V lost 4 bases to trimming and J lost 6 bases, with 9 bases between them. Written as DNA, the CDR3 is TGCGCCAGCAGCCTCGCCTCGGATACGCAGTATTTT. Residues: CASSLASDTQYF.

This clonotype was detected only a few times. The chain links TRBV29-1 to TRBJ2-3; possibly TRBD1 for D (6 bases). The CDR3 consists of 13 residues. CDR1 SQVTM and CDR2 ANQGSEA come from the germline V gene. Trimming removed 0 bases at V and 3 bases at J, with 7 bases between. The CDR3 protein is CSVEEGGTDTQYF. The CDR3 bases are TGCAGCGTTGAAGAAGGGGGTACAGATACGCAGTATTTT.

This clonotype occurred a few times. This CDR3 reads CASKRGDHTGELFF. CDR3 in DNA: TGTGCCAGCAAAAGGGGGGATCACACCGGGGAGCTGTTTTTT. The chain joins TRBV27 to TRBJ2-2; the D call may be TRBD1 or TRBD2 (6 bases each). Germline lookup yields CDR1 MNHEY and CDR2 SMNVEV (reference sequence). V gave up 7 bases and J gave up 3 bases, with 12 bases separating them. The CDR3 has 14 residues.

In this sample, this clonotype turned up many times. The V gene is TRBV7-9, the J gene TRBJ2-1; tentatively, D is TRBD2 (5 bases). Germline V lookup: CDR1 SEHNR, CDR2 FQNEAQ (reference sequence). There are 16 residues in the CDR3. The V end was cut by 0 bases, the J end by 5 bases, with 14 bases between. Here the CDR3 reads CASSLARLAGHNEQFF. As DNA, the CDR3 is TGTGCCAGCAGCTTAGCGCGGCTAGCCGGCCACAATGAGCAGTTCTTC. Combining the CDR3 with reference TRBV7-9 and TRBJ2-1 gives the whole variable domain DTGVSQNPRHKITKRGQNVTFRCDPISEHNRLYWYRQTLGQGPEFLTYFQNEAQLEKSRLLSDRFSAERPKGSFSTLEIQRTEQGDSAMYLCASSLARLAGHNEQFFGPGTRLTVL.

This clonotype has only a few counts. This sequence joins TRBV7-9 and TRBJ1-1; D possibly corresponds to TRBD1 (5 bases). This CDR3 spans 12 amino acids. V lost 3 bases and J lost 8, with 10 bases in between. CDR1 and CDR2 from the germline V gene are SEHNR and FQNEAQ (reference sequence). CDR3 bases: TGTGCCAGCAGCTTTCAGGGTAGCGAAGCTTTCTTT. This encodes CASSFQGSEAFF.

This clonotype appeared many times. The V and J genes are TRBV20-1 and TRBJ2-5; tentatively, D is TRBD1 (6 bases). The CDR3 length is 15 residues. V was shortened by 0 bases and J by 7 bases, with 18 bases between the two germline ends. Germline CDR1 is DFQATT and CDR2 is SNEGSKA (reference sequence). CDR3 DNA: TGCAGTGCTAGAGAACCGGGACAAAAAGGGGGGACCCAGTACTTC. Its translation: CSAREPGQKGGTQYF.

This clonotype has a count of ten or more. V is TRBV7-9 and J is TRBJ1-2; D not resolved. The germline V gene encodes CDR1 SEHNR and CDR2 FQNEAQ (reference sequence). There are 15 residues in the CDR3. Trimming pared 4 bases from V and 4 bases from J, leaving 16 bases between. The CDR3 protein is CASSSAEGISYGYTF. The CDR3 DNA sequence: TGTGCCAGCAGCTCGGCGGAGGGTATTAGCTATGGCTACACCTTC. The whole variable domain, filled in from reference TRBV7-9 and TRBJ1-2, reads DTGVSQNPRHKITKRGQNVTFRCDPISEHNRLYWYRQTLGQGPEFLTYFQNEAQLEKSRLLSDRFSAERPKGSFSTLEIQRTEQGDSAMYLCASSSAEGISYGYTFGSGTRLTVV.

The chain joins TRBV20-1 to TRBJ2-1, with D possibly TRBD2 on 6 matching bases. Trimming stripped 4 bases from V and 0 bases from J, with 19 bases between. The CDR3 extends over 17 amino acids. Germline CDR1 DFQATT, CDR2 SNEGSKA (reference sequence). The chain's CDR3 is CSATLSRGFYSYNEQFF. CDR3 nucleotide sequence: TGCAGTGCTACCCTATCCCGGGGGTTTTACTCCTACAATGAGCAGTTCTTC.

This clonotype showed up just a few times. This chain uses TRBV30 with TRBJ2-7; D is ambiguous. V was clipped by 5 bases and J by 5 bases, with 10 bases between them. CDR1 and CDR2 from the germline V gene are GTSNPN and SVGIG (reference sequence). This CDR3 has 11 residues. Written as DNA, the CDR3 is TGTGCCTGGGAAGGTGGGGACGAGCAGTACTTC. Amino acids: CAWEGGDEQYF.

This clonotype was recorded at least ten times. The chain's CDR3 is CASRSSAGSGTEAFF. The CDR3 DNA reads TGTGCCAGCAGATCATCCGCTGGGAGCGGCACTGAAGCTTTCTTT. This rearrangement joins TRBV6-1 to TRBJ1-1; D is undetermined. The CDR3 has 15 residues. Looked up from germline, CDR1 is MNHNS and CDR2 is SASEGT. V was clipped by 6 bases and J by 4 bases, with 18 bases between them.

This clonotype was counted ten times or more. This sequence joins TRBV7-9 and TRBJ1-2; D might be TRBD1 (5 bases). The germline V and J ends were trimmed by 3 bases and 5 bases, with 16 bases remaining between them. Germline V gene data show CDR1 as SEHNR and CDR2 as FQNEAQ (reference sequence). This CDR3 spans 15 amino acids. In DNA, the CDR3 is TGTGCCAGCAGCTTGCTTGGGGGGACCTTGTATGGCTACACCTTC. Translating gives CASSLLGGTLYGYTF.

This clonotype has ten or more counts. This chain links TRBV5-1 with TRBJ2-5, with unresolved D. The CDR3 loop spans 12 amino acids. The germline V gene encodes CDR1 SGHRS and CDR2 YFSETQ. The germline V and J ends were trimmed by 4 bases and 4 bases, with 8 bases remaining between them. The CDR3 nucleotides are TGCGCCAGCAGCGCAACCGGAGAGACCCAGTACTTC. Translating it yields CASSATGETQYF. Full variable domain (remainder filled in from reference TRBV5-1 and TRBJ2-5): KAGVTQTPRYLIKTRGQQVTLSCSPISGHRSVSWYQQTPGQGLQFLFEYFSETQRNKGNFPGRFSGRQFSNSRSEMNVSTLELGDSALYLCASSATGETQYFGPGTRLLVL.

This clonotype has just a few counts. One end of the junction is discordant with germline, which a read error may explain. The chain uses TRBV7-7 and TRBJ2-2, with 7 bases matching TRBD1. The CDR3 has 15 residues. Looked up from germline, CDR1 is SSHAT and CDR2 is FNYEAQ (reference sequence). The CDR3, as DNA: TGTGCTAGCAGCCGGGACAGTTTAGTAACCGGGGAGCTGTTTTTT. The encoded protein is CASSRDSLVTGELFF.